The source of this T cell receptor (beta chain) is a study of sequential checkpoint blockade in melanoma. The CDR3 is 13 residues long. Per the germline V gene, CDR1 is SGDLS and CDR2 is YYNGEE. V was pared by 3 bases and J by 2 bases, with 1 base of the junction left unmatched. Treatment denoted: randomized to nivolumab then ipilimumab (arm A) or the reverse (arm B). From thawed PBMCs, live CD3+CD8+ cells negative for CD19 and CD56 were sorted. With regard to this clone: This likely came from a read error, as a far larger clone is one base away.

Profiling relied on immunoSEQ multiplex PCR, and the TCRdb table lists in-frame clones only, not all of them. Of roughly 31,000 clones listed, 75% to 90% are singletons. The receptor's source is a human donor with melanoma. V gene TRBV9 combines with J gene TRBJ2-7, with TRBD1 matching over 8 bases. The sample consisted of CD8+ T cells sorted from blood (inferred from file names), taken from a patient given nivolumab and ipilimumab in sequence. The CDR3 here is CASSEGQAYEQYF. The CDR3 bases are TGTGCCAGCAGCGAGGGACAGGCCTACGAGCAGTACTTC.